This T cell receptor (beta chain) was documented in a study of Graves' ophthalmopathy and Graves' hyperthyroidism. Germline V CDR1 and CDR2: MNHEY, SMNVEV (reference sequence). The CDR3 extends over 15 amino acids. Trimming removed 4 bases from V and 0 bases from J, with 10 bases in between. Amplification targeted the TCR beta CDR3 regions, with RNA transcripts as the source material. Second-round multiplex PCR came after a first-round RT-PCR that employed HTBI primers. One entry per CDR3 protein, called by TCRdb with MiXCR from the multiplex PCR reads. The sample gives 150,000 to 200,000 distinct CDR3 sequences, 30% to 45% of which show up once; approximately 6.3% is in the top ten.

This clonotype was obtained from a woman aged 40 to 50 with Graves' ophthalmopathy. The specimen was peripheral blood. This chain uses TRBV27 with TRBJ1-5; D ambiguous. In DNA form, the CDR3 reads TGTGCCAGCAGTTCTAATACCTATAGCAATCAGCCCCAGCATTTT. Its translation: CASSSNTYSNQPQHF.